The subject of this entry is one T cell receptor beta chain. This entry comes from a study of blood T cell repertoires in COVID-19. Turning to the study itself: T cells, B-cell-depleted T cells, or PBMCs provided the cDNA or gDNA that served as material.

Germline loops: CDR1 LGHDT, CDR2 YNNKEL (reference sequence). The CDR3 runs to 13 residues. Deletions cut 3 bases from V and 4 bases from J, with 10 bases between. Per the original methods: Reference gene primer amplification gave estimated nucleated cell counts. Sequencing used immunoSEQ multiplex PCR; TCRdb keeps in-frame clones, though not all of them. From that table come the V and J calls and clone size; the DNA was used to work out D and trimming. The sample has 150,000 to 200,000 clones; approximately 85% are singletons. Source material: peripheral blood. This receptor was taken from a woman of 80 years or more with acute or convalescent COVID-19. V is TRBV3-1 (or the pseudogene TRBV3-2) and J is TRBJ2-7; the D gene is possibly TRBD2 (6 bases). The CDR3 DNA reads TGTGCCAGCAGCCAGCGCAGCGGGTACGAGCAGTACTTC. It codes for CASSQRSGYEQYF.